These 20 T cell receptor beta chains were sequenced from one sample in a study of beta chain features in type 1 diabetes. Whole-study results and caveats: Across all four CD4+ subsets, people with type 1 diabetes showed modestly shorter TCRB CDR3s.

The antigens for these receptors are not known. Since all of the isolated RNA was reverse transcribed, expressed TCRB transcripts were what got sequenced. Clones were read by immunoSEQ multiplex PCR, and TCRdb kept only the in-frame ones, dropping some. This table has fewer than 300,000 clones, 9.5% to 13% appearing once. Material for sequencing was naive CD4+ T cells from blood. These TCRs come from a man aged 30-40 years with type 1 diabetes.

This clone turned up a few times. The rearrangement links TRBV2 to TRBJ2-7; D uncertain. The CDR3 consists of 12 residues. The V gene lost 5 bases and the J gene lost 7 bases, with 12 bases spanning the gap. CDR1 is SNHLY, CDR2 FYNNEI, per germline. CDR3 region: CASSISLREQYF. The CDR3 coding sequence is TGTGCCAGCAGTATAAGTCTTCGGGAGCAGTACTTC.

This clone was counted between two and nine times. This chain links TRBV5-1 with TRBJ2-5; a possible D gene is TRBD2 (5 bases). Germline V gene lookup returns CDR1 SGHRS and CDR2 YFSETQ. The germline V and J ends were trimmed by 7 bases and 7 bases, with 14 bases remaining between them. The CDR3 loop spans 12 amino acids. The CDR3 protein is CASRASPGTQYF. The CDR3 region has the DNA TGCGCCAGCCGTGCTAGCCCGGGGACCCAGTACTTC.

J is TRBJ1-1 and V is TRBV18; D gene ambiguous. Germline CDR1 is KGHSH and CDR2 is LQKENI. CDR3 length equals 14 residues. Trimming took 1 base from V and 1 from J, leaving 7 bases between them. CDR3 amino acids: CASSPLRENTEAFF. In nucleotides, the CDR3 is TGTGCCAGCTCACCACTAAGAGAGAACACTGAAGCTTTCTTT.

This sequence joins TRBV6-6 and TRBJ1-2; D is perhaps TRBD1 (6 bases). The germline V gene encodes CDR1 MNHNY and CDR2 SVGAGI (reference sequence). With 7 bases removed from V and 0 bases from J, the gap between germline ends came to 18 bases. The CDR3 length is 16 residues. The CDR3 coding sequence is TGTGCCAGCACTCGGGAGGAAGGACAGCCTAACTATGGCTACACCTTC. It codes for CASTREEGQPNYGYTF.

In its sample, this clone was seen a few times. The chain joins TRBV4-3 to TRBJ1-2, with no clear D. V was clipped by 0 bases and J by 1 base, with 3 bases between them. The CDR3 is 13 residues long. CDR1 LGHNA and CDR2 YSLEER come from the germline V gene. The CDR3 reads CASSQDSNYGYTF. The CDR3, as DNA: TGCGCCAGCAGCCAAGACAGTAACTATGGCTACACCTTC.

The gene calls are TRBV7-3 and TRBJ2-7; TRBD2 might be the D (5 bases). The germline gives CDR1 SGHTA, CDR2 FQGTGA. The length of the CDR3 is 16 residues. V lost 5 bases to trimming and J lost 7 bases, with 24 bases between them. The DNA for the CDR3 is TGTGCCAGCAGCCCCGGTCGGAAAGGAACTACGGGAGAGCAGTACTTC. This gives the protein CASSPGRKGTTGEQYF.

This CDR3 is CASSPIQGSYGYTF. DNA of the CDR3: TGTGCCAGCTCACCAATACAGGGATCATATGGCTACACCTTC. The rearrangement links TRBV18 to TRBJ1-2; a possible D gene is TRBD1 (6 bases). Trimming stripped 2 bases from V and 5 bases from J, with 12 bases between. This CDR3 has 14 residues. Germline V CDR1 and CDR2: KGHSH, LQKENI.

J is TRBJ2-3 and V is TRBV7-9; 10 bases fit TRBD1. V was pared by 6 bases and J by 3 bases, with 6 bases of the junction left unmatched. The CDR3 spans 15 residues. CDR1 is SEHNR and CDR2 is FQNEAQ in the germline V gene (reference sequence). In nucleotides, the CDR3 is TGTGCCAGCAGAATGAGGACAGGGGGTACAGATACGCAGTATTTT. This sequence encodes CASRMRTGGTDTQYF.

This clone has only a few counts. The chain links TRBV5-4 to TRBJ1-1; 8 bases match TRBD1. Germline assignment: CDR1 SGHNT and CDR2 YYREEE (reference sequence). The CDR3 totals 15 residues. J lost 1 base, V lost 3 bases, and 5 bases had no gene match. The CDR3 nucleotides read TGTGCCAGCAGCTCGTCAGGGGGCGCGAACACTGAAGCTTTCTTT. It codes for CASSSSGGANTEAFF. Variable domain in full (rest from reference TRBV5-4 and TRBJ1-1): ETGVTQSPTHLIKTRGQQVTLRCSSQSGHNTVSWYQQALGQGPQFIFQYYREEENGRGNFPPRFSGLQFPNYSSELNVNALELDDSALYLCASSSSGGANTEAFFGQGTRLTVV.

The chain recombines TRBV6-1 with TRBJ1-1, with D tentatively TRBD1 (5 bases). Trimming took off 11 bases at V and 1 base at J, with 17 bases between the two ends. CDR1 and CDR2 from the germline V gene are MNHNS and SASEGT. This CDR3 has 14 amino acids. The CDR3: CAGTQGGANTEAFF. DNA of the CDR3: TGTGCCGGAACCCAGGGTGGTGCGAACACTGAAGCTTTCTTT.

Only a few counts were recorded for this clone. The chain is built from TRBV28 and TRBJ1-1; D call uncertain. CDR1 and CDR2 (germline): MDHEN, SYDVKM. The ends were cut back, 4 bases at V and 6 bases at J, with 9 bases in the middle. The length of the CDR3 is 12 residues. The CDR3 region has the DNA TGTGCCAGCAGTTCGGGAGGCGCTGAAGCTTTCTTT. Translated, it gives CASSSGGAEAFF. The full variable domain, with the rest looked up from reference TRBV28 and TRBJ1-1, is DVKVTQSSRYLVKRTGEKVFLECVQDMDHENMFWYRQDPGLGLRLIYFSYDVKMKEKGDIPEGYSVSREKKERFSLILESASTNQTSMYLCASSSGGAEAFFGQGTRLTVV.

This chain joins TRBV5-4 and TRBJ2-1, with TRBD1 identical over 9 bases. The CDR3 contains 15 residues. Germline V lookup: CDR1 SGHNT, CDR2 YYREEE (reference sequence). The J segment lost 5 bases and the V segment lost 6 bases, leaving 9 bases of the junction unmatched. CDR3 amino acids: CASNIRDRADNEQFF. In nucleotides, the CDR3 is TGTGCCAGCAATATCCGGGACAGGGCTGACAATGAGCAGTTCTTC.

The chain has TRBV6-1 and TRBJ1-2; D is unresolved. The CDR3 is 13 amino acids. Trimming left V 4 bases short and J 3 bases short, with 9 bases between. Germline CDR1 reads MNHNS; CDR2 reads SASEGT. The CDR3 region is CASSARSDYGYTF. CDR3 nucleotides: TGTGCCAGCAGTGCCCGATCGGACTATGGCTACACCTTC.

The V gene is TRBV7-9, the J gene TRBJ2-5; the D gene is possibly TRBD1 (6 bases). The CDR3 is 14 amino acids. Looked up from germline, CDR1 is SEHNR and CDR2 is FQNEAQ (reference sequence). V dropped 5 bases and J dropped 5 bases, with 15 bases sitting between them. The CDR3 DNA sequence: TGTGCCAGCAGCCCAACGACAGGTCCGGAGACCCAGTACTTC. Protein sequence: CASSPTTGPETQYF.

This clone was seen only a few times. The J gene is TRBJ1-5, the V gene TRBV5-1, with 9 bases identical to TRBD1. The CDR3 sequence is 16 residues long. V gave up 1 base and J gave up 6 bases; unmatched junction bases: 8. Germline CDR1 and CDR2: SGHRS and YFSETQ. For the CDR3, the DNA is TGCGCCAGCAGCTTGCTTCCGGGACAGGGTGGTCAGCCCCAGCATTTT. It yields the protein CASSLLPGQGGQPQHF. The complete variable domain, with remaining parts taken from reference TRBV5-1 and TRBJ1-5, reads KAGVTQTPRYLIKTRGQQVTLSCSPISGHRSVSWYQQTPGQGLQFLFEYFSETQRNKGNFPGRFSGRQFSNSRSEMNVSTLELGDSALYLCASSLLPGQGGQPQHFGDGTRLSIL.

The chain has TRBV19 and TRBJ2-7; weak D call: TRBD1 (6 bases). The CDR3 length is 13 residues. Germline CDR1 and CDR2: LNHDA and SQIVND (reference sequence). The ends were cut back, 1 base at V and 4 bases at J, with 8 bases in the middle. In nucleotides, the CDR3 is TGTGCCAGTAGTATAGGTACAGGGTACGAGCAGTACTTC. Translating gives CASSIGTGYEQYF.

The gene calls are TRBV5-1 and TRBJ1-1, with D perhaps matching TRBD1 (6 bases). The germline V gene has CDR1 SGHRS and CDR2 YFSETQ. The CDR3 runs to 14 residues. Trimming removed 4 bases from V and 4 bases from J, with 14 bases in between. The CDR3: CASSPQGSPTEAFF. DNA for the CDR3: TGCGCCAGCAGCCCCCAGGGGAGTCCCACTGAAGCTTTCTTT. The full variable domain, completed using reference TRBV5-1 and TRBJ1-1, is KAGVTQTPRYLIKTRGQQVTLSCSPISGHRSVSWYQQTPGQGLQFLFEYFSETQRNKGNFPGRFSGRQFSNSRSEMNVSTLELGDSALYLCASSPQGSPTEAFFGQGTRLTVV.

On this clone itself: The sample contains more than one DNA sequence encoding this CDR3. The CDR3 here is CASSLGTETYEQYF. The CDR3 coding sequence is TGTGCCAGCAGTTTGGGGACAGAGACTTACGAGCAGTACTTC. This chain uses TRBV28 with TRBJ2-7; 7 bases are shared with TRBD1. Germline lookup yields CDR1 MDHEN and CDR2 SYDVKM. The CDR3 spans 14 residues. Losses at the gene ends were 3 bases for V and 4 bases for J; bases not matched to a gene: 6.

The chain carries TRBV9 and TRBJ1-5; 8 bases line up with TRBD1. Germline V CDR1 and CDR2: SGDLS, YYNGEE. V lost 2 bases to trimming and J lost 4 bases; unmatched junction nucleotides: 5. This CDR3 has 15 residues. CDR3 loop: CASSVRQGPNQPQHF. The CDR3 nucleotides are TGTGCCAGCAGCGTGAGACAGGGGCCGAATCAGCCCCAGCATTTT.

DNA for the CDR3: TGCAGTGCTAGTCGGAATGAGCAGTTCTTC. Amino acids: CSASRNEQFF. This rearrangement joins TRBV20-1 to TRBJ2-1; no clear D gene. Germline assignment: CDR1 DFQATT and CDR2 SNEGSKA (reference sequence). V shed 3 bases and J shed 7 bases, with 4 bases lying between them. The CDR3 consists of 10 residues.